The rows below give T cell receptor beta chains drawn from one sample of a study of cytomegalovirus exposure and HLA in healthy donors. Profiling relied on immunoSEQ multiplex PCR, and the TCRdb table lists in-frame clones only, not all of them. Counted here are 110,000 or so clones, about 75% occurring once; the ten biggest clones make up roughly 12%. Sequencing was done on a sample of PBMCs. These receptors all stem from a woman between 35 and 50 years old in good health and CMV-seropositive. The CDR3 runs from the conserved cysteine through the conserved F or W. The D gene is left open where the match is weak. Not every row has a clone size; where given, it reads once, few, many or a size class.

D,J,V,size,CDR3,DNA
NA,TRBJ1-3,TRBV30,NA,CAWSYPPGTGNTIYF,TGTGCCTGGAGTTACCCACCAGGGACTGGAAACACCATATATTTT
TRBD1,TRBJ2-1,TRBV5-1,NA,CASSPGTGDYNEQFF,TGCGCCAGCAGCCCAGGGACAGGGGACTACAATGAGCAGTTCTTC
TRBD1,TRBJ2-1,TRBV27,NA,CASSPRTGPYNEQFF,TGTGCCAGCAGCCCCCGGACAGGGCCCTACAATGAGCAGTTCTTC
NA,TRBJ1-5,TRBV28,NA,CASSTEGVGRQPQHF,TGTGCCAGCAGCACCGAGGGGGTTGGAAGGCAGCCCCAGCATTTT
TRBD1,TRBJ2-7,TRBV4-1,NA,CASSQTGGYEQYF,TGCGCCAGCAGCCAAACAGGGGGCTACGAGCAGTACTTC
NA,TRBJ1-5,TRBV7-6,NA,CASSPGPLNQPQHF,TGTGCCAGCAGTCCTGGCCCCCTCAATCAGCCCCAGCATTTT
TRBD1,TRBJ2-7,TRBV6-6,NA,CASSAPGQGDNEQYF,TGTGCCAGCAGTGCCCCGGGACAGGGTGATAATGAGCAGTACTTC
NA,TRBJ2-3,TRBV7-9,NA,CASSTYLHRVDTQYF,TGTGCCAGCAGCACCTATTTACACAGGGTCGATACGCAGTATTTT
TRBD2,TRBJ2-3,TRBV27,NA,CASRRLAGTDTQYF,TGTGCCAGCAGAAGGCTAGCGGGGACAGATACGCAGTATTTT
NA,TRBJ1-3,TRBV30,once,CAWSVRGAPGNTIYF,TGTGCCTGGAGTGTACGGGGGGCGCCGGGAAACACCATATATTTT
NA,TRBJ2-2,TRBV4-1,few,CASSFDPDTFTGELFF,TGCGCCAGCAGCTTCGACCCGGACACCTTCACCGGGGAGCTGTTTTTT
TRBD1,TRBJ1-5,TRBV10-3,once,CAISGQGGEQPQHF,TGTGCCATCAGTGGACAGGGGGGGGAACAGCCCCAGCATTTT
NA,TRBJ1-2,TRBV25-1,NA,CASSETSRGYTF,TGTGCCAGCAGTGAAACTTCACGCGGCTACACCTTC